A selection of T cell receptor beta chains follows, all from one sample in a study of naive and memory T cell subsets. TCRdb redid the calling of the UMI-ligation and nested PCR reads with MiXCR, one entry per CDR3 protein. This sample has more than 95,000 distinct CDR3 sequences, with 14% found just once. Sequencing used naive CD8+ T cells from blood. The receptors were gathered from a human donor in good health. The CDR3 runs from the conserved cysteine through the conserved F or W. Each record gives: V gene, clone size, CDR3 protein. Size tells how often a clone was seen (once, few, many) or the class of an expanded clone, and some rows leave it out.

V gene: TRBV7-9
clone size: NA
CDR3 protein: CASTSGAQETQYF

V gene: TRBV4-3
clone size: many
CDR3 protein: CASSQDRVGQPQHF

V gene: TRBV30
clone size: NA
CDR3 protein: CAWDRAYNEQFF

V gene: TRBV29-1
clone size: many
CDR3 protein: CSVDTLLANYGYTF

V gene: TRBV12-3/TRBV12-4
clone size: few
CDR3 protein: CASSLWQSSEAFF

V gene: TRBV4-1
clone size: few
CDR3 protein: CASSQTSGGLYEQFF

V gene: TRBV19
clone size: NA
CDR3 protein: CASSIASNYGYTF

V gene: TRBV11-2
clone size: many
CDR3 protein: CASSWGTSGEGYNEQFF

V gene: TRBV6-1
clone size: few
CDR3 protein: CASSQKRGMDEQFF

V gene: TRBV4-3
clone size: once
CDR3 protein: CASSQARGGYNEQFF

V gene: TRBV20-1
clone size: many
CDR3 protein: CSATRQSWNSPLHF

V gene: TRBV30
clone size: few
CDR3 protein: CAWSRGQGNTEAFF

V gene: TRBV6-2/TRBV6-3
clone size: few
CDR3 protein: CASSYPGRGYTQYF

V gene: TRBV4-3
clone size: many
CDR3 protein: CASSPSGGAGYEQYF

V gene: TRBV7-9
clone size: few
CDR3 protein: CASTLGASGRDEQFF

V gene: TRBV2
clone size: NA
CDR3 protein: CASSEAWGSVSAFF

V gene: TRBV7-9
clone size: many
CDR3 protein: CASSLGPPTSTDTQYF

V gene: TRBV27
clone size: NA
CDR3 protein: CASSRTVSYEQYF

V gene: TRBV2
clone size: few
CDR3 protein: CASRGFEQYF

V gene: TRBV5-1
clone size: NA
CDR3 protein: CASSPGLAGNNEQFF

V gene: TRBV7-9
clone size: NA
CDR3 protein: CASSSPGLAVIYTQYF

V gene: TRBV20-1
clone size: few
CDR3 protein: CSAREPSSYEQYF

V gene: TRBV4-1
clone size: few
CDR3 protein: CASSQEPGWTEAFF

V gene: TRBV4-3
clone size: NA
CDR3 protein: CASSQDRQALAKNIQYF

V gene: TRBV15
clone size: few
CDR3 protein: CATSAPRGLQTQYF

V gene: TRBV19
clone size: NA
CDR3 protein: CASSPGLAGGTQYF